This T cell receptor (beta chain) was sequenced for a study of blood T cell repertoires in COVID-19 (dated by TCRdb to 2020 to 2021). In the study overall: Collaborator samples came from the United States, Italy and Spain and covered acute and convalescent phases of COVID-19. The prospective study material was composed of cDNA or gDNA derived from T cells, B-cell-depleted T cells, or PBMCs. Deeply sampled blood TCRbeta repertoires from subjects exposed to, actively infected with, or recovered from COVID-19 were included in the dataset. The repertoires were released in a freely available public database meant as a resource for research on the immune response to SARS-CoV-2. Samples were obtained from the ongoing ImmuneRACE study (first 160 participants) and from over 1,000 subjects provided by 6 global collaborators. Sample metadata almost always included a de-identified subject ID, COVID-19 status, age in years and sex. Where available, HLA class I and class II types were obtained from metadata supplied by the sample provider rather than from assay-based typing. What the research found in general, with its limitations: How much clinical and demographic metadata was included differed by source and by participant, and the metadata was provided uncurated.

The immunoSEQ Assay, a bias-controlled multiplex PCR, was used to amplify TCRbeta CDR3 regions from genomic DNA. Per the source publication's procedure: The number of nucleated cells in each sample was estimated by amplification of reference gene primers within the assay. Sequence reads were collapsed and filtered to measure the absolute abundance of every unique TCRbeta CDR3 rearrangement. Productive Simpson clonality was computed per sample as the square root of Simpson's diversity index over productive rearrangements. TCRdb limited this immuneACCESS table to in-frame rearrangements with V and J called. A share of clones is missing; checked studies link under half to unresolved V genes, and the rest is unexplained. D and trimming were read from the DNA, whereas the V and J calls and clone size are those reported in that table. For this sample there are over 150,000 clones; about 85% appear just once. The ten largest make up less than 8% of the sample.

One collaborating source in Seattle enrolled patients during active infection and followed them longitudinally through the course of disease. The collaborating institutions used their own protocols to collect whole blood in K2EDTA tubes. Collaborator samples were shipped for TCRbeta analysis as frozen whole blood, isolated PBMCs, or DNA extracted from either sample type. The V and J ends are trimmed by 8 bases and 0 bases, leaving 8 bases between them. The germline V gene encodes CDR1 MNHNS and CDR2 SASEGT. The CDR3 has 13 amino acids, counting the end cysteine and phenylalanine. The entry retains the CDR3 DNA only, 39 bases that are in frame from base 1. In regard to this clone: No antigen is known for it. One base away there is no much larger clone; base qualities are not given.

Rearrangement joined TRBV6-1 to TRBJ1-5, with no confident D gene call. This TCR came from a man older than 75 with COVID-19, enrolled during active disease. Sequencing input: peripheral blood. The nucleotide sequence is given as TGTGCCAGCCGAGATTTTAGCAATCAGCCCCAGCATTTT. The translation is CASRDFSNQPQHF.